One TCR beta chain is described in this entry. Germline V gene lookup returns CDR1 SGHRS and CDR2 YFSETQ. This CDR3 is 15 amino acids long. V lost 0 bases, J lost 5 bases, and 8 bases stayed unmatched. This specimen comes from a study of CD8+ T cells in alopecia areata. Study-wide background: At a dose of 5 to 10 mg twice daily, oral tofacitinib was given to treated patients. Tofacitinib exposure lasted 6 to 18 months, followed by 6 months off drug.

Reverse transcribed after extraction, RNA yielded cDNA as the sequencing template. Sequencing used immunoSEQ multiplex PCR; TCRdb keeps in-frame clones, though not all of them. Here the sample spans 110,000 to 150,000 clones, roughly half being singletons. The V and J genes are TRBV5-1 and TRBJ2-7; TRBD2 aligns across 7 bases. This receptor was obtained from a human donor with alopecia areata. Source: CD4+ T cells sorted from blood, taken at week 0. CDR3 bases: TGCGCCAGCAGCTTGGTTGTGGGAGGGCCTGACGAGCAGTACTTC. Amino acid sequence: CASSLVVGGPDEQYF.